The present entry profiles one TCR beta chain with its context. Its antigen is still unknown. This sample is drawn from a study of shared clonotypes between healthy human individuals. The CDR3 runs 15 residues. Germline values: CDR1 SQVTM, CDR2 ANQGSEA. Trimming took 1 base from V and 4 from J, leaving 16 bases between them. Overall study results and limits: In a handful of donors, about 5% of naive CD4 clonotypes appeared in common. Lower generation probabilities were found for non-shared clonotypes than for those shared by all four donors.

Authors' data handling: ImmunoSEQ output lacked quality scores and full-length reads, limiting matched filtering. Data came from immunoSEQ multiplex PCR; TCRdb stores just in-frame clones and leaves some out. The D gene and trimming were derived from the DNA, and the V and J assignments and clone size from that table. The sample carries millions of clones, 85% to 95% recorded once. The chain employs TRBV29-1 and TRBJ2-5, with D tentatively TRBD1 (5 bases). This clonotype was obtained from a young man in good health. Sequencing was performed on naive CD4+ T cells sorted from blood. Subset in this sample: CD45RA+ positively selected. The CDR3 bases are TGCAGCGTTGAAGGATTAGGGGAAGTGGGAGAGACCCAGTACTTC. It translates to CSVEGLGEVGETQYF.